The following is a TCR beta chain sequence with its context. These data belong to a study of blood T cell repertoires in COVID-19. The repertoire was sequenced with immunoSEQ multiplex PCR; TCRdb's copy has only in-frame clones and lacks some. The sample yields 250,000 or so clones, about 83% seen once. The sequence was collected from a human donor in a cohort sampled during active COVID-19. Source material: peripheral blood.

CDR3 DNA sequence: TGTGCCAGCAGCACCTTAGCGGGGGGTCCCAGCTCCTACAATGAGCAGTTCTTC. Translating it yields CASSTLAGGPSSYNEQFF. This chain links TRBV11-2 with TRBJ2-1, with TRBD2 identical over 10 bases. V lost 5 bases to trimming and J lost 0 bases; unmatched junction nucleotides: 10. CDR3 length: 18 residues. Germline CDR1 is SGHAT and CDR2 is FQNNGV.